A single sample gave rise to the 32 T cell receptor beta chains below, sequenced in a study of shared clonotypes between healthy human individuals. Method: immunoSEQ multiplex PCR; TCRdb's copy keeps in-frame clones and lacks some. The sample carries around 700,000 clones, around 92% recorded once. Naive CD8 cells were CD45RO-negative, positively selected for CCR7, excluding terminally differentiated effector memory CD45RA+ cells. The sample comprised naive CD8+ T cells sorted from blood. The receptors here all came from a man younger than 40 in good health.

The chain recombines TRBV27 with TRBJ1-1; D is unclear. Trimming stripped 1 base from V and 8 bases from J, with 14 bases between. The germline CDR1 and CDR2 sequences are MNHEY and SMNVEV (reference sequence). The CDR3 is 14 residues long. CDR3 residues: CASSLLDSSEEAFF. In nucleotides, the CDR3 is TGTGCCAGCAGTTTATTAGACTCCTCGGAGGAAGCTTTCTTT.

The rearrangement uses TRBV11-3 and TRBJ2-3; D not resolved. The CDR3 is made up of 14 amino acids. V was clipped by 2 bases and J by 1 base, with 7 bases between them. CDR1 SGHNT and CDR2 YENEEA come from the germline V gene. The CDR3 nucleotides read TGTGCCAGCAGCTTACGGCAGGGCACAGATACGCAGTATTTT. This codes for CASSLRQGTDTQYF.

The V call is TRBV9, the J call TRBJ2-3; 11 bases match TRBD2. Unmatched junction bases numbered 6, after V lost 4 bases and J lost 2 bases. The CDR3 is 16 residues long. Germline assignment: CDR1 SGDLS and CDR2 YYNGEE. The CDR3 spells CASSPRLAGNTDTQYF. The CDR3 DNA sequence: TGTGCCAGCAGCCCCCGACTAGCGGGGAACACAGATACGCAGTATTTT.

J is TRBJ2-1 and V is TRBV2; 7 bases line up with TRBD2. The trim removed 1 base at V and 5 bases at J, leaving 8 bases unmatched. The germline gives CDR1 SNHLY, CDR2 FYNNEI. CDR3 length: 16 residues. The CDR3 loop reads CASSEEVLAENNEQFF. The DNA of the CDR3 is TGTGCCAGCAGTGAAGAGGTGCTAGCGGAAAACAATGAGCAGTTCTTC.

This chain connects TRBV15 to TRBJ2-1; 12 bases are shared with TRBD2. The CDR3 sequence is 15 residues long. CDR1 is LNHNV and CDR2 is YYDKDF in the germline V gene (reference sequence). V lost 1 base and J lost 8; bases outside the gene matches: 3. CDR3 loop: CATSRGTSGIYEQFF. As DNA, the CDR3 is TGTGCCACCAGCAGAGGGACTAGCGGGATCTATGAGCAGTTCTTC.

This chain joins TRBV5-6 and TRBJ2-1, with D possibly TRBD1 on 5 matching bases. Trimming removed 1 base at V and 6 bases at J, with 17 bases between. The CDR3 consists of 16 residues. Germline CDR1 and CDR2: SGHDT and YYEEEE. The CDR3 DNA sequence: TGTGCCAGCAGCTTGTCCAGGTGGCGGACACCCAATGAGCAGTTCTTC. Translated, it gives CASSLSRWRTPNEQFF.

This sequence joins TRBV6-6 and TRBJ2-7; D gene unclear. The CDR3 covers 15 residues. Deletions cut 2 bases from V and 0 bases from J, with 11 bases between. Germline V gene lookup returns CDR1 MNHNY and CDR2 SVGAGI (reference sequence). The CDR3: CASSYGPGPSYEQYF. The CDR3, as DNA: TGTGCCAGCAGTTACGGTCCAGGTCCCTCCTACGAGCAGTACTTC.

The genes are TRBV29-1 and TRBJ2-5; the D is unclear. Trimming shortened V by 3 bases and J by 1 base, and 6 bases separated the two germline ends. The CDR3 spans 12 residues. The germline CDR1 and CDR2 sequences are SQVTM and ANQGSEA. The CDR3 bases are TGCAGCGTTGAGGAGCGCCAAGAGACCCAGTACTTC. It encodes CSVEERQETQYF. Combining the CDR3 with reference TRBV29-1 and TRBJ2-5 gives the whole variable domain SAVISQKPSRDICQRGTSLTIQCQVDSQVTMMFWYRQQPGQSLTLIATANQGSEATYESGFVIDKFPISRPNLTFSTLTVSNMSPEDSSIYLCSVEERQETQYFGPGTRLLVL.

The sample holds one count of this clone. The rearrangement links TRBV5-1 to TRBJ2-7; TRBD2 agrees at 9 bases. The CDR3 is made up of 15 amino acids. J was trimmed by 3 bases and V by 4 bases; bases with no gene match: 8. CDR1 is SGHRS and CDR2 is YFSETQ in the germline V gene. CDR3 coding DNA: TGCGCCAGCAGCGAAACTAGCGGGCCGAACTACGAGCAGTACTTC. Protein: CASSETSGPNYEQYF.

Only one count was recorded for this clone. The chain is built from TRBV7-9 and TRBJ2-7; 7 bases agree with TRBD2. This CDR3 region has 16 residues. After removal of 5 bases from V and 4 bases from J, the junction contained 14 bases not matched to a gene. Germline CDR1 and CDR2: SEHNR and FQNEAQ (reference sequence). As DNA, the CDR3 is TGTGCCAGCAGCCAGCTAGCGGAAAAAGAAGATTACGAGCAGTACTTC. Its protein is CASSQLAEKEDYEQYF.

V is TRBV27 and J is TRBJ2-5; D tentatively fits TRBD1 or TRBD2 (5 bases each). Trimming removed 6 bases from V and 5 bases from J, with 16 bases in between. Germline V CDR1 and CDR2: MNHEY, SMNVEV (reference sequence). The CDR3 runs 14 residues. The CDR3 protein is CASSRGVYGETQYF. The CDR3 bases are TGTGCCAGCAGCCGAGGGGTGTATGGGGAGACCCAGTACTTC.

This clone was detected once. V usage is TRBV27 and J usage is TRBJ2-7; TRBD1 matches at 8 bases. With V trimmed by 6 bases and J by 6 bases, 10 bases remained unmatched. CDR3 size: 14 residues. Germline V gene sequence: CDR1 MNHEY, CDR2 SMNVEV (reference sequence). The CDR3: CASRSGTGYGEQYF. CDR3 nucleotides: TGTGCCAGCAGATCCGGGACAGGATATGGCGAGCAGTACTTC.

With regard to this clone: This specimen includes other DNA sequences encoding the same CDR3. The CDR3 DNA reads as TGTGCCAGCAGCTCCCCAAATCAGCCCCAGCATTTT. Protein: CASSSPNQPQHF. This sequence joins TRBV7-9 and TRBJ1-5, with unresolved D. The CDR3 is made up of 12 amino acids. Per the germline V gene, CDR1 is SEHNR and CDR2 is FQNEAQ (reference sequence). Trimming took 4 bases from V and 4 from J, leaving 5 bases between them.

The chain carries TRBV10-3 and TRBJ2-7; tentatively, D is TRBD2 (6 bases). This CDR3 comprises 15 residues. Trimming removed 8 bases at V and 0 bases at J, with 17 bases between. CDR1 and CDR2 (germline): ENHRY, SYGVKD. The CDR3 DNA is TGTGCCATCTCGACCGGGACTCCAAGCTCCTACGAGCAGTACTTC. Translated: CAISTGTPSSYEQYF.

CDR3 coding DNA: TGTGCCAGCAGCTTGGTGGCGGGAAACCAAGAGACCCAGTACTTC. Translating it yields CASSLVAGNQETQYF. The chain joins TRBV7-3 to TRBJ2-5; D is possibly TRBD2 (6 bases). CDR3 length: 15 amino acids. Trimming removed 3 bases from V and 0 bases from J, with 11 bases in between. Germline CDR1 is SGHTA and CDR2 is FQGTGA.

The chain has TRBV7-2 and TRBJ2-3; TRBD2 matches 12 bases. Germline CDR1 reads SGHTA; CDR2 reads FQGNSA. Trimming removed 4 bases from V and 3 bases from J; junction bases left unmatched: 11. The CDR3 runs to 18 residues. Here the CDR3 reads CASSSLAGGPSGTDTQYF. The CDR3 DNA reads as TGTGCCAGCAGCTCTCTAGCGGGAGGGCCCTCCGGGACAGATACGCAGTATTTT.

CDR3 residues: CASSLVAWGLSYEQYF. The CDR3 bases are TGTGCCAGCAGCTTGGTTGCCTGGGGACTATCCTACGAGCAGTACTTC. This chain joins TRBV5-5 and TRBJ2-7; 7 nucleotides align to TRBD2. The CDR3 extends over 16 amino acids. In germline, CDR1 is SGHKS, CDR2 YYEKEE (reference sequence). The ends lost 0 bases at V and 1 base at J; junction bases unmatched: 7.

The chain employs TRBV4-1 and TRBJ2-5; D perhaps matches TRBD1 (7 bases). Trimming shortened V by 4 bases and J by 13 bases, and 16 bases separated the two germline ends. The CDR3 covers 12 residues. CDR1 and CDR2 (germline): MGHRA, YSYEKL. CDR3 DNA: TGCGCCAGCAGCCCAGGGGGTCTCGGGGGGTACTTC. Translating it yields CASSPGGLGGYF.

The chain is built from TRBV29-1 and TRBJ2-7; 10 bases map to TRBD2. After removal of 7 bases from V and 6 bases from J, the junction contained 12 bases not matched to a gene. The CDR3 sequence is 14 residues long. Germline lookup yields CDR1 SQVTM and CDR2 ANQGSEA. CDR3 DNA: TGCAGCGCGCTAGCGGGAGAAGTCTCCACCGAGCAGTACTTC. Translation gives CSALAGEVSTEQYF.

This chain links TRBV6-5 with TRBJ2-3; 7 nucleotides agree with TRBD2. Germline CDR1 reads MNHEY; CDR2 reads SVGAGI. This CDR3 contains 13 residues. V shed 8 bases and J 1 base; nucleotides not matched to a gene: 3. The CDR3 bases are TGTGCCAGCGGGGGGGTGGGCACAGATACGCAGTATTTT. This codes for CASGGVGTDTQYF.

The V gene is TRBV27, the J gene TRBJ2-1; 11 nucleotides align to TRBD2. Per germline, CDR1 MNHEY and CDR2 SMNVEV (reference sequence). This CDR3 is built from 14 residues. V shed 5 bases, J shed 6 bases, and the junction held 3 bases outside the gene matches. The CDR3 sequence: CASSITSGSNEQFF. The DNA for the CDR3 is TGTGCCAGCAGTATTACTAGCGGGAGCAATGAGCAGTTCTTC.

The table lists this clone with a few counts. The CDR3 region is CASSPRQVGNEQFF. The DNA of the CDR3 is TGTGCCAGCAGCCCCCGACAGGTGGGCAATGAGCAGTTCTTC. This chain links TRBV5-4 with TRBJ2-1; TRBD1 might be the D (6 bases). This CDR3 contains 14 residues. With 4 bases removed from V and 6 bases from J, the gap between germline ends came to 14 bases. Looked up from germline, CDR1 is SGHNT and CDR2 is YYREEE (reference sequence). Full variable domain (rest looked up from reference TRBV5-4 and TRBJ2-1): ETGVTQSPTHLIKTRGQQVTLRCSSQSGHNTVSWYQQALGQGPQFIFQYYREEENGRGNFPPRFSGLQFPNYSSELNVNALELDDSALYLCASSPRQVGNEQFFGPGTRLTVL.

The chain joins TRBV7-9 to TRBJ2-7, with 7 bases matching TRBD1. With 5 bases clipped from V and 5 bases from J, the junction kept 6 bases outside the gene matches. The CDR3 runs to 13 residues. Per germline, CDR1 SEHNR and CDR2 FQNEAQ (reference sequence). CDR3 residues: CASSITGVHEQYF. The CDR3 DNA is TGTGCCAGCAGCATTACAGGGGTCCACGAGCAGTACTTC.

This chain joins TRBV29-1 and TRBJ2-2, with 13 nucleotides matching TRBD2. The CDR3 is made up of 15 amino acids. The V gene's germline CDR1 is SQVTM and CDR2 ANQGSEA. The junction had 4 bases not matched to a gene; V was cut back by 4 bases and J by 5 bases. The CDR3 loop reads CSVGLAGGGTGELFF. The CDR3 region has the DNA TGCAGCGTTGGACTAGCGGGAGGTGGAACCGGGGAGCTGTTTTTT.

This clone was observed a few times. The chain employs TRBV7-9 and TRBJ2-1; 9 positions match TRBD1. The CDR3 totals 17 residues. The V segment lost 7 bases and the J segment 7 bases; nucleotides outside the gene matches: 17. The germline V gene encodes CDR1 SEHNR and CDR2 FQNEAQ (reference sequence). CDR3 residues: CASTSEGQGSADNEQFF. In DNA form, the CDR3 reads TGTGCCAGCACCTCGGAGGGACAGGGATCAGCGGATAATGAGCAGTTCTTC.

The rearrangement joins TRBV7-9 to TRBJ2-7, with 8 bases identical to TRBD1. The CDR3 has 16 amino acids. Germline CDR1 SEHNR, CDR2 FQNEAQ (reference sequence). Trimming cost V 7 bases and J 2 bases; bases outside gene matches: 13. The CDR3 spells CASTHFQGAYPYEQYF. The CDR3 DNA follows: TGTGCCAGCACCCATTTTCAGGGGGCCTACCCCTACGAGCAGTACTTC.

The genes are TRBV19 and TRBJ2-7; possibly TRBD2 for D (6 bases). The germline CDR1 and CDR2 sequences are LNHDA and SQIVND (reference sequence). V lost 8 bases and J lost 0, with 11 bases in between. This CDR3 has 13 residues. This chain's CDR3 is CASARESSYEQYF. The CDR3 coding sequence is TGTGCCAGTGCTCGGGAGAGCTCCTACGAGCAGTACTTC.

The genes are TRBV13 and TRBJ2-3; 13 bases line up with TRBD2. Unmatched junction bases numbered 23, after V lost 8 bases and J lost 0 bases. Germline values: CDR1 PRHDT, CDR2 FYEKMQ (reference sequence). This CDR3 spans 22 amino acids. The CDR3 sequence: CASGGGLAGEMSRPISTDTQYF. The CDR3 bases are TGTGCCAGCGGGGGAGGACTAGCGGGAGAAATGTCCCGTCCCATTAGCACAGATACGCAGTATTTT. Based on the CDR3 plus reference TRBV13 and TRBJ2-3, the full variable domain is AAGVIQSPRHLIKEKRETATLKCYPIPRHDTVYWYQQGPGQDPQFLISFYEKMQSDKGSIPDRFSAQQFSDYHSELNMSSLELGDSALYFCASGGGLAGEMSRPISTDTQYFGPGTRLTVL.

V usage is TRBV7-9 and J usage is TRBJ2-5, with a tentative D call TRBD1 (5 bases). Germline CDR1 reads SEHNR; CDR2 reads FQNEAQ (reference sequence). This CDR3 spans 15 amino acids. Trimming removed 3 bases from V and 0 bases from J, with 11 bases in between. CDR3 DNA sequence: TGTGCCAGCAGCTTCTTAAGACAGTACCAAGAGACCCAGTACTTC. It translates to CASSFLRQYQETQYF.

The chain carries TRBV7-9 and TRBJ1-2; a weak D match, TRBD1 (6 bases). CDR1 is SEHNR and CDR2 is FQNEAQ in the germline V gene (reference sequence). This CDR3 comprises 14 residues. The V and J ends lost 7 bases and 6 bases respectively, with 18 bases between them. DNA of the CDR3: TGTGCCAGCAACGCCGGGGGGCCCGTTAATGGCTACACCTTC. Translation gives CASNAGGPVNGYTF. Drawing the rest from reference TRBV7-9 and TRBJ1-2, the complete variable domain is DTGVSQNPRHKITKRGQNVTFRCDPISEHNRLYWYRQTLGQGPEFLTYFQNEAQLEKSRLLSDRFSAERPKGSFSTLEIQRTEQGDSAMYLCASNAGGPVNGYTFGSGTRLTVV.

This chain uses TRBV4-2 with TRBJ1-2; no definite D call. The germline gives CDR1 LGHNA, CDR2 YNFKEQ. Trimming stripped 0 bases from V and 3 bases from J, with 5 bases between. The CDR3 runs 13 residues. CDR3 in amino acids: CASSQDAYYGYTF. Here the CDR3 DNA reads TGTGCCAGCAGCCAAGACGCCTACTATGGCTACACCTTC.

The chain joins TRBV5-4 to TRBJ2-1, with D perhaps TRBD1 or TRBD2 (6 bases each). This CDR3 is 15 amino acids long. The germline V and J ends were trimmed by 1 base and 5 bases, with 13 bases remaining between them. Germline V CDR1 and CDR2: SGHNT, YYREEE (reference sequence). Written as DNA, the CDR3 is TGTGCCAGCAGCTTGCTCTCAGGGGAGGACAATGAGCAGTTCTTC. Its protein is CASSLLSGEDNEQFF.